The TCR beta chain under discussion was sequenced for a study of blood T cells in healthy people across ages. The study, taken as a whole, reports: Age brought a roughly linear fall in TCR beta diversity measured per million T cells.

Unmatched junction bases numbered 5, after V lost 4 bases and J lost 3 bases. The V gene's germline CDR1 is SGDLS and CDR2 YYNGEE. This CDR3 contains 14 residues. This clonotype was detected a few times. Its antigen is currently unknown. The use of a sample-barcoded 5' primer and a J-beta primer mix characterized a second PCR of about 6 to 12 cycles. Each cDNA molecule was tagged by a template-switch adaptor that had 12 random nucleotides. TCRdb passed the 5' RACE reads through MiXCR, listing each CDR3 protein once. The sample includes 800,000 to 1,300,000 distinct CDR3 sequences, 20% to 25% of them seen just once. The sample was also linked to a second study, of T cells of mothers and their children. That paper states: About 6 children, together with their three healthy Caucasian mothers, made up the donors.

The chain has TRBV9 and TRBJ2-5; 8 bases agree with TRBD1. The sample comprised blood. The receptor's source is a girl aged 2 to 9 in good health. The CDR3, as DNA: TGTGCCAGCAGCTCAGAGACAGGGGAAGAGACCCAGTACTTC. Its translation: CASSSETGEETQYF.